The 29 T cell receptor beta chains reported below all come from one sample, sequenced in a study of STAT5B mutations in CD4+ large granular lymphocyte leukemia. Only in-frame clones appear in the TCRdb table, and some are missing; sequencing was by immunoSEQ multiplex PCR. The sample contains tens of thousands of clones, around four fifths of which appear only once. Specimen: CD4+ T cells from blood buffy coats. The receptors originated from a human donor in good health.

This sequence joins TRBV28 and TRBJ1-3; D is uncertain. V dropped 4 bases and J dropped 5 bases, with 6 bases sitting between them. The CDR3 is 12 amino acids. The germline CDR1 and CDR2 sequences are MDHEN and SYDVKM. In DNA form, the CDR3 reads TGTGCCAGCAGTTCCTTTAGAAACACCATATATTTT. Protein product: CASSSFRNTIYF.

The chain combines TRBV14 with TRBJ2-7; D remains ambiguous. Between the trimmed V and J ends, which lost 1 base and 2 bases, there was a span of 12 bases. The germline V gene has CDR1 SGHDN and CDR2 FVKESK. The length of the CDR3 is 15 residues. In DNA, the CDR3 is TGTGCCAGCAGCCAAGGCTTTGGGCAGACCTACGAGCAGTACTTC. It translates to CASSQGFGQTYEQYF.

The rearrangement uses TRBV5-1 and TRBJ2-5; D remains ambiguous. The CDR3 covers 13 residues. The V end was cut by 0 bases, the J end by 1 base, with 4 bases between. CDR1 is SGHRS, CDR2 YFSETQ, per germline. This CDR3 reads CASSLGPQETQYF. DNA for the CDR3: TGCGCCAGCAGCTTGGGACCCCAAGAGACCCAGTACTTC.

This clone has only one observation. The chain carries TRBV25-1 and TRBJ2-2; D is unclear. CDR1 is MGHDK, CDR2 SYGVNS, per germline. Trimming pared 2 bases from V and 3 bases from J, leaving 16 bases between. The CDR3 length is 17 residues. CDR3 sequence (DNA): TGTGCCAGCAGTGAAGCCGGTTTTGACTTTTACACCGGGGAGCTGTTTTTT. Protein product: CASSEAGFDFYTGELFF.

This chain links TRBV5-6 with TRBJ1-2; 8 bases align to TRBD1. This CDR3 region has 15 residues. After removal of 3 bases from V and 6 bases from J, the junction contained 10 bases not matched to a gene. From germline, CDR1 is SGHDT and CDR2 YYEEEE. CDR3 region: CASSSKTGAVNGYTF. In DNA, the CDR3 is TGTGCCAGCAGCTCGAAGACAGGGGCGGTTAATGGCTACACCTTC.

V and J are TRBV9 and TRBJ1-4; the D is unclear. Trimming took off 6 bases at V and 5 bases at J, with 8 bases between the two ends. This CDR3 spans 12 amino acids. The germline V gene encodes CDR1 SGDLS and CDR2 YYNGEE. The CDR3 DNA sequence: TGTGCCAGCAACAGCCCGAATGAAAAACTGTTTTTT. This gives the protein CASNSPNEKLFF.

CDR3 sequence: CASSQALGVGNSPLHF. Written as DNA, the CDR3 is TGTGCCAGCAGCCAGGCCCTGGGTGTGGGTAATTCACCCCTCCACTTT. The rearrangement uses TRBV4-2 and TRBJ1-6; D unresolved. CDR1 and CDR2 from the germline V gene are LGHNA and YNFKEQ. The V gene lost 3 bases and the J gene lost 6 bases, with 15 bases spanning the gap. The CDR3 sequence is 16 residues long.

V is TRBV29-1 and J is TRBJ2-1; maybe TRBD1 (6 bases). CDR3 length: 10 residues. Trimming left V 7 bases short and J 15 bases short, with 16 bases between. Germline V CDR1 and CDR2: SQVTM, ANQGSEA. The chain's CDR3 is CSALQGFSFF. The DNA for the CDR3 is TGCAGCGCCCTTCAGGGGTTTTCGTTCTTC.

DNA of the CDR3: TGCGCCAGCAGTGAGTTCACTAGTTTCGAGCAGTACTTC. Protein product: CASSEFTSFEQYF. This chain connects TRBV10-2 to TRBJ2-7, with D tentatively TRBD2 (5 bases). This CDR3 is 13 amino acids long. Trimming pared 1 base from V and 6 bases from J, leaving 10 bases between. In germline, CDR1 is WSHSY, CDR2 SAAADI.

CDR3 loop: CASRGDGYRNYGYTF. The DNA of the CDR3 is TGTGCCAGCAGGGGGGATGGGTACAGGAACTATGGCTACACCTTC. V is TRBV7-2 and J is TRBJ1-2, with a weak D call TRBD1 (5 bases). V was clipped by 6 bases and J by 2 bases, with 16 bases between them. CDR1 and CDR2 (germline): SGHTA, FQGNSA. This CDR3 has 15 amino acids.

Here the CDR3 reads CASSLIPSTDTQYF. As DNA, the CDR3 is TGCGCCAGCAGCTTGATCCCTAGCACAGATACGCAGTATTTT. V gene TRBV5-1 combines with J gene TRBJ2-3; unclear D gene. Germline V CDR1 and CDR2: SGHRS, YFSETQ. This CDR3 contains 14 residues. Trimming removed 1 base from V and 0 bases from J, with 6 bases in between.

This chain uses TRBV7-2 with TRBJ2-7; weak D call: TRBD2 (5 bases). Germline CDR1 and CDR2: SGHTA and FQGNSA. The CDR3 totals 13 residues. The ends were cut back, 1 base at V and 5 bases at J, with 9 bases in the middle. The CDR3 nucleotides are TGTGCCAGCAGCTTAGGGCTAGCCGACGAGCAGTACTTC. It yields the protein CASSLGLADEQYF.

The V call is TRBV18, the J call TRBJ1-1; D remains unclear. The CDR3 is 14 amino acids. Trimming cost V 4 bases and J 2 bases, with 11 bases left between them. Germline CDR1 and CDR2: KGHSH and LQKENI. Here the CDR3 DNA reads TGTGCCAGCTCACGGGCGTCGGGTAACACTGAAGCTTTCTTT. Translating gives CASSRASGNTEAFF.

This chain links TRBV7-3 with TRBJ2-1, with D hard to call. The CDR3 is 11 residues long. Trimming cost V 2 bases and J 10 bases, with 6 bases left between them. CDR1 and CDR2 from the germline V gene are SGHTA and FQGTGA. The CDR3 sequence: CASSLSGEQFF. The CDR3 DNA is TGTGCCAGCAGCTTATCCGGAGAGCAGTTCTTC.

The V gene is TRBV7-9, the J gene TRBJ2-5; the match to TRBD2 covers 9 bases. CDR1 and CDR2 from the germline V gene are SEHNR and FQNEAQ (reference sequence). J was trimmed by 4 bases and V by 2 bases; bases with no gene match: 8. This CDR3 contains 16 residues. CDR3 in amino acids: CASSLSPSGIGETQYF. CDR3 in DNA: TGTGCCAGCAGCTTAAGTCCTAGCGGGATTGGAGAGACCCAGTACTTC.

The chain uses TRBV10-3 and TRBJ2-1, with 8 bases fitting TRBD2. CDR3 size: 11 residues. CDR1 and CDR2 from the germline V gene are ENHRY and SYGVKD. J gave up 10 bases and V 10 bases, and 6 bases lay outside the gene matches. The CDR3 sequence: CATSSGNEQFF. DNA of the CDR3: TGTGCCACGAGTAGCGGGAACGAGCAGTTCTTC.

The rearrangement uses TRBV19 and TRBJ1-2; D is perhaps TRBD1 (5 bases). Germline V gives CDR1 LNHDA, CDR2 SQIVND (reference sequence). Trimming pared 4 bases from V and 7 bases from J, leaving 19 bases between. The CDR3 totals 15 residues. The CDR3 DNA follows: TGTGCCAGTAGTAGGGACGGAGGTTTTTTAGGTGGCTACACCTTC. It translates to CASSRDGGFLGGYTF.

This clone was observed once. This rearrangement joins TRBV28 to TRBJ1-2, with D uncertain. V was clipped by 4 bases and J by 4 bases, with 4 bases between them. Germline lookup yields CDR1 MDHEN and CDR2 SYDVKM. The CDR3 sequence is 11 residues long. The CDR3 protein is CASSSSYGYTF. The CDR3 nucleotides read TGTGCCAGCAGTTCTTCCTATGGCTACACCTTC.

The V call is TRBV18, the J call TRBJ2-1, with 11 bases lining up with TRBD2. V lost 2 bases and J lost 10; bases outside the gene matches: 10. This CDR3 is 16 amino acids long. Per germline, CDR1 KGHSH and CDR2 LQKENI. The CDR3 loop is CASSPMLAGGAPEQFF. The CDR3 nucleotides read TGTGCCAGCTCACCAATGCTAGCGGGGGGCGCTCCCGAGCAGTTCTTC.

This chain joins TRBV7-9 and TRBJ1-2; TRBD1 aligns across 9 bases. The CDR3 has 16 amino acids. Germline CDR1 reads SEHNR; CDR2 reads FQNEAQ (reference sequence). V lost 5 bases, J lost 8 bases, and 15 bases stayed unmatched. In DNA form, the CDR3 reads TGTGCCAGCAGCCCCTTCCGGGACAGGGTACTTGGGGGCTACACCTTC. It translates to CASSPFRDRVLGGYTF. Using reference TRBV7-9 and TRBJ1-2 for the parts outside the CDR3, the full variable domain is DTGVSQNPRHKITKRGQNVTFRCDPISEHNRLYWYRQTLGQGPEFLTYFQNEAQLEKSRLLSDRFSAERPKGSFSTLEIQRTEQGDSAMYLCASSPFRDRVLGGYTFGSGTRLTVV.

The rearrangement joins TRBV30 to TRBJ1-4; 7 nucleotides align to TRBD1. The CDR3 runs to 14 residues. Germline V gene sequence: CDR1 GTSNPN, CDR2 SVGIG (reference sequence). The trim removed 5 bases at V and 3 bases at J, leaving 6 bases unmatched. The CDR3 loop reads CAWGGGQPNEKLFF. CDR3 nucleotide sequence: TGTGCCTGGGGAGGGGGACAGCCTAATGAAAAACTGTTTTTT. Together with reference TRBV30 and TRBJ1-4, the CDR3 gives the full variable domain: SQTIHQWPATLVQPVGSPLSLECTVEGTSNPNLYWYRQAAGRGLQLLFYSVGIGQISSEVPQNLSASRPQDRQFILSSKKLLLSDSGFYLCAWGGGQPNEKLFFGSGTQLSVL.

V is TRBV7-2 and J is TRBJ2-7; 12 bases map to TRBD2. The CDR3 spans 15 residues. V gave up 1 base and J gave up 7 bases; unmatched junction bases: 5. The germline V gene encodes CDR1 SGHTA and CDR2 FQGNSA. The CDR3 loop reads CASSLGLAGGLEQYF. The CDR3 DNA is TGTGCCAGCAGCTTAGGGCTAGCGGGAGGGCTTGAGCAGTACTTC.

The chain combines TRBV18 with TRBJ1-4; D not resolved. The CDR3 runs to 13 residues. Germline V gene sequence: CDR1 KGHSH, CDR2 LQKENI. Trimming took 2 bases from V and 8 from J, leaving 9 bases between them. The CDR3 DNA reads as TGTGCCAGCTCACCAGGGGTAGAAGAAAAACTGTTTTTT. Amino acid sequence: CASSPGVEEKLFF.

The chain recombines TRBV7-6 with TRBJ1-1; D unclear. The germline gives CDR1 SGHVS, CDR2 FNYEAQ. Trimming shortened V by 6 bases and J by 1 base, and 6 bases separated the two germline ends. This CDR3 comprises 12 residues. For the CDR3, the DNA is TGTGCCAGCAGTACCAGGAACACTGAAGCTTTCTTT. It yields the protein CASSTRNTEAFF.

The chain is built from TRBV18 and TRBJ2-2; TRBD2 matches at 7 bases. Trimming removed 0 bases from V and 2 bases from J; junction bases left unmatched: 3. This CDR3 spans 16 amino acids. Germline CDR1 KGHSH, CDR2 LQKENI. The CDR3 loop reads CASSPPTGGNTGELFF. Written as DNA, the CDR3 is TGTGCCAGCTCACCACCCACGGGAGGAAACACCGGGGAGCTGTTTTTT.

This clone was detected only once. The chain carries TRBV18 and TRBJ2-7; perhaps TRBD1 as D (5 bases). The V and J ends lost 6 bases and 4 bases respectively, with 16 bases between them. Germline CDR1 KGHSH, CDR2 LQKENI. The CDR3 spans 14 residues. The CDR3 loop is CASSGTGHRYEQYF. Written as DNA, the CDR3 is TGTGCCAGCTCGGGAACAGGACACCGTTACGAGCAGTACTTC.

Only one count was recorded for this clone. The chain is built from TRBV9 and TRBJ2-2, with 8 bases that match TRBD2. The germline CDR1 and CDR2 sequences are SGDLS and YYNGEE. With V trimmed by 4 bases and J by 4 bases, 9 bases remained unmatched. This CDR3 region has 16 residues. The CDR3 reads CASSTGRGTVTGELFF. The CDR3 nucleotides read TGTGCCAGCAGCACCGGGAGGGGGACGGTCACCGGGGAGCTGTTTTTT.

This clone was seen a handful of times. The J gene is TRBJ2-4, the V gene TRBV28; TRBD1 matches 9 bases. Unmatched junction bases numbered 8, after V lost 4 bases and J lost 1 base. CDR3 length: 17 amino acids. The germline gives CDR1 MDHEN, CDR2 SYDVKM. The CDR3 reads CASSWGTGTVAKNIQYF. The DNA for the CDR3 is TGTGCCAGCAGTTGGGGGACAGGGACTGTGGCCAAAAACATTCAGTACTTC.

This clone was detected only a few times. The chain carries TRBV27 and TRBJ1-3, with D perhaps matching TRBD1 (5 bases). Germline lookup yields CDR1 MNHEY and CDR2 SMNVEV (reference sequence). The ends were cut back, 5 bases at V and 2 bases at J, with 10 bases in the middle. The CDR3 loop spans 14 amino acids. DNA of the CDR3: TGTGCCAGCAGTAGACGGGACGCTGGAAACACCATATATTTT. Amino acid sequence: CASSRRDAGNTIYF.